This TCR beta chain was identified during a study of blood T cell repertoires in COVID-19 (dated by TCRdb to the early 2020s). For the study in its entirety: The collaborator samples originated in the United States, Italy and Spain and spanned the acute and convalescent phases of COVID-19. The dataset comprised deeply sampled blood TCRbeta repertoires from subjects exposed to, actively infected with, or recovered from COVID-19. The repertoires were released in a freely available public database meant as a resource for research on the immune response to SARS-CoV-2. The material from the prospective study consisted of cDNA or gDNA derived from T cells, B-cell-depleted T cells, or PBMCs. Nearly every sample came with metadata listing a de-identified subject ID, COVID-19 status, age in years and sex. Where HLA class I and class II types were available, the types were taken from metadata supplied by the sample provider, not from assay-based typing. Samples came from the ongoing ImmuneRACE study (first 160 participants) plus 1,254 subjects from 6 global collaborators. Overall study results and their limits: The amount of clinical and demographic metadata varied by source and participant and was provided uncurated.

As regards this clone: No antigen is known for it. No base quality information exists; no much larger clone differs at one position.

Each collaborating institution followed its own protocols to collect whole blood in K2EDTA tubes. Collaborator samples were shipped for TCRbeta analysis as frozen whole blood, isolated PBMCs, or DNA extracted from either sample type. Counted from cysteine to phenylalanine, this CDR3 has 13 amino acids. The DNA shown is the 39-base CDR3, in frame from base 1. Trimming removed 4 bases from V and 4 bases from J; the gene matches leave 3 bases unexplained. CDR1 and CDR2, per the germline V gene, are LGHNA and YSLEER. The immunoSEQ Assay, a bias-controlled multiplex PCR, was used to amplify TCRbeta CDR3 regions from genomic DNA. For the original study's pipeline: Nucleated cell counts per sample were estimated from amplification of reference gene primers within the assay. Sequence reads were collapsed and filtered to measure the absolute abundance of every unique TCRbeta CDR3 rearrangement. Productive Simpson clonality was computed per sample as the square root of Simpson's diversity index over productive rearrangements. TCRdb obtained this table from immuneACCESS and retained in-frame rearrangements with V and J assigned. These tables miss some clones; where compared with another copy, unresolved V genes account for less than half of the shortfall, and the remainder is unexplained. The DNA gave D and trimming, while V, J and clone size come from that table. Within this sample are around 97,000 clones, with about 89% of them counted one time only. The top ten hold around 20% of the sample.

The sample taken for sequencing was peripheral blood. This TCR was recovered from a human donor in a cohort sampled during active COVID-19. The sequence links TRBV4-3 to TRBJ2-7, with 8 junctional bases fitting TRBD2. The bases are TGCGCCAGCAGCCCACGGGGGGGATACGAGCAGTACTTC. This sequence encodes CASSPRGGYEQYF.